This T cell receptor beta chain originates from a study of early T cells in non-severe SARS-CoV-2 infection. On the study more broadly: Sequenced bulk RNA came from whole blood that was unsorted, and chains were unpaired. Study observations and caveats: VDJdb-based annotation leaned toward anti-spike CD8 responses and missed private and CD4 specificities.

Researchers tagged individual cDNA molecules with unique molecular identifiers. Each CDR3 protein is one row after TCRdb ran MiXCR on the 5' RACE reads. The data contain around 52,000 distinct CDR3 sequences, roughly an eighth of them singletons. The CDR3 covers 13 residues. With 5 bases removed from V and 5 bases from J, the gap between germline ends came to 13 bases. The germline CDR1 and CDR2 sequences are SGHDT and YYEEEE. This clonotype was recorded many times. Its antigen is currently unknown. V and J are TRBV5-6 and TRBJ2-5; perhaps TRBD2 as D (5 bases). Sequencing was done on a sample of whole blood. This TCR was recovered from an adult who was a healthcare worker with PCR-confirmed SARS-CoV-2 infection or an uninfected control (not recorded which). The CDR3 coding sequence is TGTGCCAGCAGGACGAGGGTCCGGGAGACCCAGTACTTC. Its translation: CASRTRVRETQYF.